A selection of T cell receptor beta chains follows, all from one sample in a study of blood T cell repertoires in COVID-19. Profiled with immunoSEQ multiplex PCR; TCRdb holds only in-frame clones, not every one. The profile shows approximately 290,000 clones, 90% of them singletons. Specimen: PBMCs or T cells enriched from blood (not recorded which). These receptors all come from a woman aged 18-35 years with acute COVID-19. CDR3s include the opening cysteine and the closing phenylalanine or tryptophan. A D gene is named only where the DNA matches it firmly. Size is omitted from some rows. Given values are once, few, many or a class for expanded clones.

CDR3 length	V gene	clone size	J gene	D gene	CDR3 DNA	CDR3 protein
13	TRBV28	-	TRBJ2-1	-	TGTGCCAGCAGTCCCAGGGGGGCAAATGAGCAGTTCTTC	CASSPRGANEQFF
14	TRBV6-5	-	TRBJ1-1	-	TGTGCCAGCAGTTACTCCCGTCTGAACACTGAAGCTTTCTTT	CASSYSRLNTEAFF
16	TRBV7-2	-	TRBJ1-1	TRBD1	TGTGCCAGCAGCTCGCTCGCGGACAGGGAGAACACTGAAGCTTTCTTT	CASSSLADRENTEAFF
13	TRBV12-3/TRBV12-4	-	TRBJ1-2	-	TGTGCCAGCAGTTTGGCCGCTAACTATGGCTACACCTTC	CASSLAANYGYTF
15	TRBV4-2	-	TRBJ2-7	TRBD2	TGTGCCAGCAGCCAAGTAGGGACTAGCGGATACGAGCAGTACTTC	CASSQVGTSGYEQYF
15	TRBV19	-	TRBJ1-5	TRBD1	TGTGCCAGTAGTGTCCTGGGACAGGGCCTTCAGCCCCAGCATTTT	CASSVLGQGLQPQHF
16	TRBV27	-	TRBJ2-3	TRBD2	TGTGCCAGCAGTCTACTAGCGGGAGGGCCAACAGATACGCAGTATTTT	CASSLLAGGPTDTQYF
13	TRBV6-1	-	TRBJ1-4	-	TGTGCCAGCAGTGATCGGGGTAATGAAAAACTGTTTTTT	CASSDRGNEKLFF
15	TRBV27	-	TRBJ1-2	TRBD1	TGTGCCAGCAGTTTAAGCCCAGGGGGGCCGGGTGGCTACACCTTC	CASSLSPGGPGGYTF
15	TRBV3-1/TRBV3-2	-	TRBJ1-1	-	TGTGCCAGCAGCCAAGATGGCCCCTTGTCTACTGAAGCTTTCTTT	CASSQDGPLSTEAFF
14	TRBV6-5	once	TRBJ1-1	-	TGTGCCAGCAGATCCACGACGGGGGGGACTGAAGCTTTCTTT	CASRSTTGGTEAFF
19	TRBV3-1/TRBV3-2	-	TRBJ2-3	TRBD2	TGTGCCAGCAGCCAAGATCTTTCGGCGGGCGGGGGATACACAGATACGCAGTATTTT	CASSQDLSAGGGYTDTQYF
15	TRBV7-9	-	TRBJ2-5	TRBD1	TGTGCCAGCAGTTTTGGGGACAGGGATAAAGAGACCCAGTACTTC	CASSFGDRDKETQYF
17	TRBV7-7	-	TRBJ2-5	-	TGTGCTAGCAGCTTACCCTCGGAAAGTAGCGACCAAGAGACCCAGTACTTC	CASSLPSESSDQETQYF
13	TRBV12-3/TRBV12-4	few	TRBJ1-6	-	TGTGCCAGCAGTCTTTATGGGCGTTCACCCCTCCACTTT	CASSLYGRSPLHF
15	TRBV7-2	-	TRBJ2-7	TRBD2	TGTGCCAGCAGCTTAGTAACTAGCGGGAGTTACGAGCAGTACTTC	CASSLVTSGSYEQYF